The clone carrying this TCR beta chain has only one observation. The CDR3 has 19 residues. The J segment lost 0 bases and the V segment lost 3 bases, leaving 14 bases of the junction unmatched. Germline loops: CDR1 SGHRS, CDR2 YFSETQ. The data belong to a study of blood T cell repertoires in COVID-19. TCRdb's copy holds only in-frame clones and misses some; the assay was immunoSEQ multiplex PCR. The data show hundreds of thousands of clones, 75% to 90% seen once. The rearrangement uses TRBV5-1 and TRBJ2-3, with 9 bases fitting TRBD2. The clonotype was recovered from a man between 18 and 35 years old who had recovered from COVID-19. Input material: PBMCs or T cells enriched from blood (not recorded which). The CDR3, as DNA: TGCGCCAGCAGCTCAGGATTCGAATTTCTAGCGGGGAGCACAGATACGCAGTATTTT. Residues: CASSSGFEFLAGSTDTQYF.